The table lists the clone carrying this T cell receptor (beta chain) with a few counts. With a J-beta primer mix and a sample-barcoded 5' primer, a second PCR ran about 6 to 11 cycles. TCRdb re-analysed the 5' RACE reads in MiXCR, keeping a single row per CDR3 protein. Of hundreds of thousands of distinct CDR3 sequences in the sample, roughly 31% were seen once. The data stem from a study of blood T cells in healthy people across ages. The V gene lost 5 bases and the J gene lost 4 bases, with 14 bases spanning the gap. The CDR3 runs 14 residues. The V gene's germline CDR1 is MNHEY and CDR2 SVGAGI. The V call is TRBV6-5, the J call TRBJ1-2; tentative D call: TRBD1 (5 bases). The sample comprised blood. The clonotype comes from a woman aged 80 or over in good health. CDR3 coding DNA: TGTGCCAGCAGTGTGGGGGGAAGGGGCTATGGCTACACCTTC. It specifies CASSVGGRGYGYTF.